Below are 10 T cell receptor beta chains sequenced from a single sample in a study of T cells in Graves' hyperthyroidism and ophthalmopathy (dated by TCRdb to about 2019). The library was prepared using multiplex PCR. Instrument on record: Illumina HiSeq 2000. TCR beta CDR3 regions were amplified from RNA transcripts. For the first round of RT-PCR on the TCR CDR3, the HTBI primer set was used together with the Qiagen OneStep RT-PCR kit. TCRdb reran the public reads through fastp at Q25 and MiXCR, keeping productive beta chains. Each CDR3 protein gets just one entry, which takes the most common genes and DNA from the rows behind it. Across this sample there are about 250,000 distinct CDR3 sequences, with 13% to 15% seen only once. The ten largest make up over 25% of the sample. Sequenced sample: blood. These receptors came from a woman aged 45-60 years with Graves' hyperthyroidism that later progressed to Graves' ophthalmopathy.

Many counts were recorded for this clonotype. The genes are TRBV18 and TRBJ1-4; D uncertain. CDR1 and CDR2 from the germline V gene are KGHSH and LQKENI. V was trimmed by 5 bases and J by 2 bases, leaving 12 bases between them. The CDR3 extends over 15 amino acids. The CDR3 spells CASSERLGTNEKLFF. The CDR3 DNA follows: TGTGCCAGCTCAGAACGACTAGGGACTAATGAAAAACTGTTTTTT.

This clonotype has ten or more counts. This chain links TRBV24-1 with TRBJ2-5; TRBD2 might be the D (6 bases). CDR3 size: 14 residues. Trimming stripped 5 bases from V and 2 bases from J, with 11 bases between. CDR1 is KGHDR, CDR2 SFDVKD, per germline. The CDR3 region is CATSGRGPQETQYF. CDR3 nucleotides: TGTGCCACCAGTGGGCGGGGCCCTCAAGAGACCCAGTACTTC.

This clonotype was detected ten times or more. The rearrangement joins TRBV20-1 to TRBJ2-4, with D perhaps assigned TRBD1 or TRBD2 (5 bases each). The CDR3 totals 16 residues. Germline-derived CDR1 and CDR2 are DFQATT and SNEGSKA (reference sequence). V shed 6 bases and J shed 1 base, with 19 bases lying between them. The CDR3 DNA reads as TGCAGTGCCAGGGACGGGTTCAGGACGGCCAAAAACATTCAGTACTTC. As protein: CSARDGFRTAKNIQYF.

About this clonotype: One end of the junction varies from germline; a read error may be responsible. This chain links TRBV4-1 with TRBJ1-2; D is possibly TRBD1 (5 bases). Germline V CDR1 and CDR2: MGHRA, YSYEKL. The CDR3 loop spans 13 amino acids. CDR3 loop: CASRQVGLYGYTF. CDR3 in DNA: TGCGCCAGCAGACAAGTGGGGCTCTATGGCTACACCTTC.

This clonotype occurred many times. The rearrangement links TRBV18 to TRBJ2-3; weak D call: TRBD2 (6 bases). This CDR3 comprises 15 residues. Germline V CDR1 and CDR2: KGHSH, LQKENI. V was shortened by 2 bases and J by 2 bases, with 11 bases between the two germline ends. The CDR3 nucleotides read TGTGCCAGCTCACCAGAGGCGGGAAACACAGATACGCAGTATTTT. Protein product: CASSPEAGNTDTQYF. The entire variable domain, with the rest obtained from reference TRBV18 and TRBJ2-3, is as follows: NAGVMQNPRHLVRRRGQEARLRCSPMKGHSHVYWYRQLPEEGLKFMVYLQKENIIDESGMPKERFSAEFPKEGPSILRIQQVVRGDSAAYFCASSPEAGNTDTQYFGPGTRLTVL.

A single count supports this clonotype. The DNA for the CDR3 is TGTGCCAGCAGCTATACTAGCGGGGTCATAGGCACAGATACGCAGTATTTT. This gives the protein CASSYTSGVIGTDTQYF. The chain carries TRBV7-6 and TRBJ2-3, with TRBD2 matching over 10 bases. The CDR3 loop spans 17 amino acids. V was clipped by 4 bases and J by 1 base; unmatched bases: 8. The germline V gene encodes CDR1 SGHVS and CDR2 FNYEAQ.

This clonotype was counted ten times or more. The V call is TRBV12-3 or TRBV12-4, the J call TRBJ2-1; 9 bases fit TRBD1. The CDR3 length is 16 residues. The ends lost 5 bases at V and 8 bases at J; junction bases unmatched: 13. CDR3 coding DNA: TGTGCCAGCAGTCCGGGACAGGGACAATTGTGGTATGAGCAGTTCTTC. As protein: CASSPGQGQLWYEQFF.

This clonotype appeared many times. At one end, the junction sequence differs from germline, possibly due to a read error. The chain carries TRBV7-2 and TRBJ2-7, with TRBD2 matching 10 bases. This CDR3 spans 14 amino acids. Germline loops: CDR1 SGHTA, CDR2 FQGNSA. CDR3 sequence reads: CASSLGLATYEQYF. In DNA form, the CDR3 reads TGCGCCAGCAGCTTGGGACTAGCGACCTACGAGCAGTACTTC.

This clonotype was seen ten or more times. The V and J genes are TRBV20-1 and TRBJ2-1; tentatively, D is TRBD2 (6 bases). Looked up from germline, CDR1 is DFQATT and CDR2 is SNEGSKA (reference sequence). This CDR3 comprises 13 residues. CDR3 in DNA: TGCAGCCCTGGTCGGGGGTCTTACAATGAGCAGTTCTTC. This codes for CSPGRGSYNEQFF.

There are many counts of this clonotype. This chain links TRBV7-6 with TRBJ2-1, with 7 bases that match TRBD2. The junction had 9 bases not matched to a gene; V was cut back by 5 bases and J by 2 bases. CDR1 and CDR2 from the germline V gene are SGHVS and FNYEAQ. The CDR3 consists of 16 residues. CDR3 sequence (DNA): TGTGCCAGCAGCCCGACCGGCGGGAGCACCTACAATGAGCAGTTCTTC. It codes for CASSPTGGSTYNEQFF.